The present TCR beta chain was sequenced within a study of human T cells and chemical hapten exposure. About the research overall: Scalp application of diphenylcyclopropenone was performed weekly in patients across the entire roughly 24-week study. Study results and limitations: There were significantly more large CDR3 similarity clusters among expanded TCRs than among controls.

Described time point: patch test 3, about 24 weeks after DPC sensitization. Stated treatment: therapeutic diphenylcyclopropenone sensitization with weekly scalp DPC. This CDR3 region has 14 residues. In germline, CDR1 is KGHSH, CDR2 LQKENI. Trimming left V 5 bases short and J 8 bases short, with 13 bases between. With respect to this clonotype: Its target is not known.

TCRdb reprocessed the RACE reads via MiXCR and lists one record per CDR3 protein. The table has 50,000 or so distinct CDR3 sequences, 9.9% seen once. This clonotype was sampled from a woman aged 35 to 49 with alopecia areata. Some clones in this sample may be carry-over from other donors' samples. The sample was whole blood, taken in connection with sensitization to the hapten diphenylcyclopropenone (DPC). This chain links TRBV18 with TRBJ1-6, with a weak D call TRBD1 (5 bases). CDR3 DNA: TGTGCCAGCTCAAACCGACAGAACTATTCACCCCTCCACTTT. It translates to CASSNRQNYSPLHF.